In this sample, the clone carrying this TCR beta chain turned up many times. Its antigen is still unknown. The sample is drawn from a study of T cells in Graves' hyperthyroidism and ophthalmopathy. General study results and limits: Blood also held most thyroid clonotypes expanded beyond 0.001.

From RNA transcripts, TCR beta CDR3 regions were amplified. With the HTBI primer set, the TCR CDR3 went through a first round of RT-PCR. MiXCR, applied by TCRdb to the multiplex PCR reads, yields one record per CDR3 protein. The repertoire holds hundreds of thousands of distinct CDR3 sequences, with roughly 14% as singletons. Clinical symptoms, serum thyroxine and TRAb, thyroid ultrasound and orbital computed tomography were used for the diagnoses. Trimming took off 7 bases at V and 8 bases at J, with 18 bases between the two ends. The CDR3 is made up of 13 amino acids. The chain has TRBV12-3 or TRBV12-4 and TRBJ2-7; D might be TRBD1 (7 bases). The sequence was obtained from a woman in her thirties or forties with Graves' ophthalmopathy. Sequencing was carried out using blood. As DNA, the CDR3 is TGTGCCAGCACCCTCAGGGGGGTAATGAAGCAGTACTTC. It yields the protein CASTLRGVMKQYF.